This TCR beta chain was found in a study of cytomegalovirus exposure and HLA in healthy donors. The germline V gene encodes CDR1 MDHEN and CDR2 SYDVKM. With 7 bases removed from V and 6 bases from J, the gap between germline ends came to 10 bases. This CDR3 comprises 12 residues. Researchers ran the PCR with 60 Vbeta and 13 Jbeta primers. Profiled with immunoSEQ multiplex PCR; TCRdb holds only in-frame clones, not every one. The sample comprises fewer than 200,000 clones, about 71% of which are singletons, and approximately 3% rests with the top ten. The table lists this clone with a count of one. The sequenced sample was PBMCs. The sequence came from a woman in her thirties in good health and CMV-seronegative. The chain couples TRBV28 to TRBJ1-5; D not certain. As DNA, the CDR3 is TGTGCCAGCACCGCGGTCCGTCAGCCCCAGCATTTT. Its protein is CASTAVRQPQHF.